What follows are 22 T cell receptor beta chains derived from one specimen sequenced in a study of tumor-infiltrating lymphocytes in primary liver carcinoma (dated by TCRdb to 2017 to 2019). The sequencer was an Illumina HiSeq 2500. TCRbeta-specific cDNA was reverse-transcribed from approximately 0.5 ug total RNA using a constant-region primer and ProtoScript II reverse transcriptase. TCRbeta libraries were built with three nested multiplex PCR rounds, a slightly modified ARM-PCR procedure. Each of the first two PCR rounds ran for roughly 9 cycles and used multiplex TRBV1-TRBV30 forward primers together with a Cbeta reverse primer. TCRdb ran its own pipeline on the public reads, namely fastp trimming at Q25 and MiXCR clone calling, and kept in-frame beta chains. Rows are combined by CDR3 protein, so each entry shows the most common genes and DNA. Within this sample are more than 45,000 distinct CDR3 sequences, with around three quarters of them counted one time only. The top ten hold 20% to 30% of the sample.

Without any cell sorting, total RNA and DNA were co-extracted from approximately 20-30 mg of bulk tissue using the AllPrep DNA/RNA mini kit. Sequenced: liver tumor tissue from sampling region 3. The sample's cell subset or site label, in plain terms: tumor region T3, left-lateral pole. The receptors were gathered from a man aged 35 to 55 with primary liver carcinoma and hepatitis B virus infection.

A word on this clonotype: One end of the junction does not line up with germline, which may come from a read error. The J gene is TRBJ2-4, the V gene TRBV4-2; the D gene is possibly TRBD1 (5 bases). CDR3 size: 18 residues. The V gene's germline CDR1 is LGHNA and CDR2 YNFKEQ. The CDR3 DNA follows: TGTGACAGCAGCCAAGAAGACGCAGGGAAGGGGATCGGAAACATTCATTACTTC. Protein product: CDSSQEDAGKGIGNIHYF.

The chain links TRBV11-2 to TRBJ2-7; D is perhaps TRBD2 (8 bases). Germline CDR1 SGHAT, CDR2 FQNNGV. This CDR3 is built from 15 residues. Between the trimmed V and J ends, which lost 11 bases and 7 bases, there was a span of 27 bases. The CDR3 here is CAFSQYSGGGYEQYF. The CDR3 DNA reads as TGTGCCTTCAGCCAATATTCGGGAGGGGGCTATGAGCAGTACTTC.

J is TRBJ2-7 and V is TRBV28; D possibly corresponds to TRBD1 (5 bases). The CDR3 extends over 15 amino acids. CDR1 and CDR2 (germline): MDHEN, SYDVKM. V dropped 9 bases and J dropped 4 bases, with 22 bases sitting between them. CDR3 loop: CARSPQKGQTYEQYF. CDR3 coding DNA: TGTGCCAGAAGCCCACAAAAGGGGCAAACTTACGAGCAGTACTTC.

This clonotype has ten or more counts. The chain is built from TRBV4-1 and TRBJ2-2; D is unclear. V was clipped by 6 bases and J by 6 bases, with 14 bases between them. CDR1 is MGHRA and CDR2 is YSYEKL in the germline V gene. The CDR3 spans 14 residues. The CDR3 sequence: CASSHLTVAGELFF. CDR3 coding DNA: TGCGCCAGCAGTCATTTGACGGTCGCCGGGGAGCTGTTTTTT.

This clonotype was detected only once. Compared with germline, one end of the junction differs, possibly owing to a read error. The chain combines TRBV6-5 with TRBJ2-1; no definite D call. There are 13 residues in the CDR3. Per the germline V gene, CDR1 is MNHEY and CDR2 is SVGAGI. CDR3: CANSYTGNNEQFF. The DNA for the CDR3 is TGTGCCAACAGTTACACTGGTAACAATGAGCAGTTCTTC.

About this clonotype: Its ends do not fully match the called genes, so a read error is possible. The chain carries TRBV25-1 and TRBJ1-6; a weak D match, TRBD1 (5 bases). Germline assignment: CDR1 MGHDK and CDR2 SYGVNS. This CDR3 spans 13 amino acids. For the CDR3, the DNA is TGTGCCATCAGTGAACACGGGGGTTCACCCCTCCACTTT. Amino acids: CAISEHGGSPLHF.

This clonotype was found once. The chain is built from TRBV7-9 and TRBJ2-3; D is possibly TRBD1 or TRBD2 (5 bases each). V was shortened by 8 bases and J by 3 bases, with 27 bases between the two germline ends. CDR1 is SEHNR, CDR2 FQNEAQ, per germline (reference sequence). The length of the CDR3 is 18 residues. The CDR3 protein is CASGYIAGKGRGTDTQYF. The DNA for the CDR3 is TGTGCCAGCGGCTATATTGCCGGAAAGGGGCGCGGGACAGATACGCAGTATTTT.

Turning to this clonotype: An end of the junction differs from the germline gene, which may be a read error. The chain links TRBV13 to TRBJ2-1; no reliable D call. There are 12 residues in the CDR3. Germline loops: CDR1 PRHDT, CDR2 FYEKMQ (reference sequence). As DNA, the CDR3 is TGTGTCAGCAGCTTTAGTGTCAATGAGCAGTTCTTC. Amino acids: CVSSFSVNEQFF.

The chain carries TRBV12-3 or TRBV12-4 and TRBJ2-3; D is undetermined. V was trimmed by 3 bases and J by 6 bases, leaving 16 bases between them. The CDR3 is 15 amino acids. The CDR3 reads CASSFLLPGVDTQYF. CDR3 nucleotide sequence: TGTGCCAGCAGTTTTTTACTACCAGGAGTGGATACGCAGTATTTT.

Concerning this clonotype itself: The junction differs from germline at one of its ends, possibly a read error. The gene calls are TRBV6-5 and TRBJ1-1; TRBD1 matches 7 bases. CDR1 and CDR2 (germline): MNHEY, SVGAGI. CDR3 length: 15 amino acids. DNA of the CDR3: TGTGCGAGCATAGACACCGGGACAGTGAACACTGAAGCTTTCTTT. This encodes CASIDTGTVNTEAFF.

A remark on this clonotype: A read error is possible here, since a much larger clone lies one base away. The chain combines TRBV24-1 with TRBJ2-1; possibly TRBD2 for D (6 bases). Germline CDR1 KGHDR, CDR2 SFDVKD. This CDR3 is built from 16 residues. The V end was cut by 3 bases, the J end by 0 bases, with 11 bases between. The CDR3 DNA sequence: TGTGCCACCAGTGATGGGACTGTAAGCTCCTACAATGAGCAGTTCTTC. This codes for CATSDGTVSSYNEQFF.

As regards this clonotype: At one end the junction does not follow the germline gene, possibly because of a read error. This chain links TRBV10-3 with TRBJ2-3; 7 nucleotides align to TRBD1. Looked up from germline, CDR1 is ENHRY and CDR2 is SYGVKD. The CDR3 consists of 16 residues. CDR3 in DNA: TGTGTCATCAGTGAGTCGAAGGGGGCCGTCAGAGACACGCAGTATTTT. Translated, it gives CVISESKGAVRDTQYF.

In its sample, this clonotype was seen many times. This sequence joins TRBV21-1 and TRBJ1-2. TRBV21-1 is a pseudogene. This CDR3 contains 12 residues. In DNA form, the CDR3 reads TGTGCCAGCAGCGGCAGCCCTTATGGCTACACCTTC. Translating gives CASSGSPYGYTF.

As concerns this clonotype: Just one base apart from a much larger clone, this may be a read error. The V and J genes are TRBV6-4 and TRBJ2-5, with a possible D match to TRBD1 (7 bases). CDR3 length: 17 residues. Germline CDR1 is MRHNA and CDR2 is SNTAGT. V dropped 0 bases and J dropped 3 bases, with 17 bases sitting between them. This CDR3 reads CASSDSIQQGEEETQYF. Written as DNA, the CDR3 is TGTGCCAGCAGTGACTCGATACAGCAGGGGGAGGAAGAGACCCAGTACTTC.

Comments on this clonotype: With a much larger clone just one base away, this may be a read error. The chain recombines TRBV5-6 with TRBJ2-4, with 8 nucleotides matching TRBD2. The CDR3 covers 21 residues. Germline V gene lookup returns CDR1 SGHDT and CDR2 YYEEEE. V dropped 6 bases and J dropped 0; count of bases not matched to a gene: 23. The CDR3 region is CASKPGRVVTGGELAKNIQYF. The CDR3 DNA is TGTGCCAGCAAACCTGGACGGGTTGTCACGGGAGGGGAGCTAGCCAAAAACATTCAGTACTTC.

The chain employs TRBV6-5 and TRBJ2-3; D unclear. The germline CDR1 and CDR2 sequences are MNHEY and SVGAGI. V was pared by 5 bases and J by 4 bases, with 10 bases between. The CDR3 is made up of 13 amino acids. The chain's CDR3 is CASSPQVPDTQYF. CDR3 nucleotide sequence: TGTGCCAGCAGTCCCCAGGTTCCAGATACGCAGTATTTT.

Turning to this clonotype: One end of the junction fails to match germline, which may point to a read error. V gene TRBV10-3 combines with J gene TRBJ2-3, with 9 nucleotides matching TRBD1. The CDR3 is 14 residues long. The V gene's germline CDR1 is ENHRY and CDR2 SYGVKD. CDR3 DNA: TGTGCCATCAGTGGGAGGACAGGGGAGGACACGCGGTTTTTT. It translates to CAISGRTGEDTRFF.

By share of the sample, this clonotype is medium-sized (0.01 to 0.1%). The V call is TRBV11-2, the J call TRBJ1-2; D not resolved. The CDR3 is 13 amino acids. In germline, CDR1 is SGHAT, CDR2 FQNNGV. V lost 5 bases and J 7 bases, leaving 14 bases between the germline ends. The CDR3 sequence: CASSPLWARGYTF. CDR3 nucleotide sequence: TGTGCCAGCAGCCCCCTTTGGGCCCGTGGCTACACCTTC.

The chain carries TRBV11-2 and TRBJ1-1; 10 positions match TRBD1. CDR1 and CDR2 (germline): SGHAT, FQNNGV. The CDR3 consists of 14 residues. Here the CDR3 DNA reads TGTACCAACAGCCTACGGACAGGGGGCACTGAAGCTTTCTTT. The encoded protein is CTNSLRTGGTEAFF.

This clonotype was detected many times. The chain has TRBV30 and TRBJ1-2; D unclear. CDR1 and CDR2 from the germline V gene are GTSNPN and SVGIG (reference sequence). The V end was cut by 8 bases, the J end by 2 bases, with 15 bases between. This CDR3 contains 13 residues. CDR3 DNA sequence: TGTGCCGGTTTGCTCTTGGAAAACTATGGCTACACCTTC. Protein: CAGLLLENYGYTF.

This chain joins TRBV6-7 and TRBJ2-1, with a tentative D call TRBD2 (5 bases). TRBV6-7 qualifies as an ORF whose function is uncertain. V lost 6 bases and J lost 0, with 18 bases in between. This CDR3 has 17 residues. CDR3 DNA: TGTGCCAGCAGATCTATGAACGGGGAGCACTCCTACAATGAGCAGTTCTTC. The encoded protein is CASRSMNGEHSYNEQFF.

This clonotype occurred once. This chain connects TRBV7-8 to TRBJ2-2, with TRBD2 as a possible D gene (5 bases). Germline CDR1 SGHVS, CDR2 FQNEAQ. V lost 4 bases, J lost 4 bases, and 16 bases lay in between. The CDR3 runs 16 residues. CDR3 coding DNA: TGTGCCAGCAGCTCAGGACGGGGAGTGAGCACCGGGGAGCTGTTTTTT. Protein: CASSSGRGVSTGELFF.